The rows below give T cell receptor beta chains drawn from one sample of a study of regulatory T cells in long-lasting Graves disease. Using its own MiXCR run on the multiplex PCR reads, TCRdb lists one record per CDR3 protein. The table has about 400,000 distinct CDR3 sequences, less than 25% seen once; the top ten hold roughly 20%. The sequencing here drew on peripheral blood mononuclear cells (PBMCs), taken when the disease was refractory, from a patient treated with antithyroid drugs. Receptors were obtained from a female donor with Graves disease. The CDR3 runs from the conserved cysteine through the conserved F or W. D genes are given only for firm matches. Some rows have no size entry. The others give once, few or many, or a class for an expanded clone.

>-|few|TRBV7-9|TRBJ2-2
CASSRSPTLTGMPTGELFF
TGTGCCAGCAGCCGGAGCCCTACATTGACCGGCATGCCCACCGGGGAGCTGTTTTTT
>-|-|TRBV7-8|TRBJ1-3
CASSDQLHPGNTIYF
TGTGCCAGCAGCGACCAGTTACATCCTGGAAACACCATATATTTT
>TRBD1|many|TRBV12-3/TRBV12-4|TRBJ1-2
CASSFGAGGEGYTF
TGTGCCAGCAGTTTCGGGGCAGGGGGTGAAGGCTACACCTTC
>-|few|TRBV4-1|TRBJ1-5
CASSQDHMADQPQHF
TGCGCCAGCAGCCAAGATCATATGGCCGATCAGCCCCAGCATTTT
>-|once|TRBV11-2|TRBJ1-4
CASSLGQGTGEKLSF
TGTGCCAGCAGCTTAGGGCAGGGGACTGGGGAAAAACTGTCTTTT
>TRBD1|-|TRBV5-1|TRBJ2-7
CASSSGTGKGYEQYF
TGCGCCAGCAGCTCCGGGACAGGGAAGGGCTACGAGCAGTACTTC
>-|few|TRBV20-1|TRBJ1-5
CSATRGGGSNQPQHF
TGCAGTGCTACCCGAGGCGGTGGCAGCAATCAGCCCCAGCATTTT
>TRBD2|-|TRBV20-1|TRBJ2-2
CSANREGGTGELFF
TGCAGTGCTAACCGGGAGGGCGGGACCGGGGAGCTGTTTTTT
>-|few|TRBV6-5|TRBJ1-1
CASSYSLITEAFF
TGTGCCAGCAGTTACTCGCTTATCACTGAAGCTTTCTTT
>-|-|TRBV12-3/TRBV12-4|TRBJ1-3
CASSAYDTIYF
TGTGCCAGCAGTGCATACGACACCATATATTTT
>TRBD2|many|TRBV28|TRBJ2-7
CASSTKVLSGGYSYEQYF
TGTGCCAGCAGCACAAAGGTCCTTAGCGGGGGATACTCCTACGAGCAGTACTTC
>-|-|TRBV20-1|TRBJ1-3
CSARDRAVGNTIYF
TGCAGTGCTAGAGACAGGGCAGTTGGAAACACCATATATTTT
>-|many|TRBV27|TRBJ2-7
CASSLSSYEAYEQYF
TGTGCCAGCAGTTTATCGAGTTACGAGGCCTACGAGCAGTACTTC
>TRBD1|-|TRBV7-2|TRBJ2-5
CASSWGQGAAGETQYF
TGTGCCAGCAGCTGGGGACAGGGGGCAGCCGGGGAGACCCAGTACTTC
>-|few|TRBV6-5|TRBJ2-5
CASSYYGLLGETQYF
TGTGCCAGCAGTTACTATGGGCTTTTAGGGGAGACCCAGTACTTC
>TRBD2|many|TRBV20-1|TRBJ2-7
CSGESGVSSYEQYF
TGCAGCGGGGAAAGCGGGGTAAGCTCCTACGAGCAGTACTTC
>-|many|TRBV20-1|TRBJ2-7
CSARVRAVGTYEQYF
TGCAGTGCTAGAGTGAGGGCGGTAGGGACCTACGAGCAGTACTTC
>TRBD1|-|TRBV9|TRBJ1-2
CASSGTTGGGYGYTF
TGTGCCAGCAGCGGGACGACAGGGGGCGGCTATGGCTACACCTTC
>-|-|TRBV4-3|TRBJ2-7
CASSHGVSYEQYF
TGCGCCAGCAGCCACGGGGTAAGCTACGAGCAGTACTTC
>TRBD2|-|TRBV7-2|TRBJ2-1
CASSSYSREGGGKIYNEQFF
TGTGCCAGCAGCTCCTACTCGCGGGAGGGCGGGGGGAAAATATACAATGAGCAGTTCTTC